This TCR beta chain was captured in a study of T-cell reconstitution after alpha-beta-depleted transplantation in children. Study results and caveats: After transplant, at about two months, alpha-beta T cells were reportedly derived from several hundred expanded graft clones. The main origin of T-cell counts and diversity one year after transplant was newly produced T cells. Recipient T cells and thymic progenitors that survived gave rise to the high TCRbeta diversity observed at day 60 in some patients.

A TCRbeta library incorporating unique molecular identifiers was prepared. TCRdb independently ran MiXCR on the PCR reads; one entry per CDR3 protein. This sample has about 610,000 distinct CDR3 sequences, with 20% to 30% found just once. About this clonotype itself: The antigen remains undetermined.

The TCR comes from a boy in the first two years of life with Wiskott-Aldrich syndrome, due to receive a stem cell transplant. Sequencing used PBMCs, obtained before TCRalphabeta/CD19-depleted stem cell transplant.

The CDR3 region has the DNA TGCGCCAGCAGCCAAGATGAGGTGACCCAGTACTTC. Encoded protein: CASSQDEVTQYF. The rearrangement uses TRBV4-1 and TRBJ2-5; no firm D call. This CDR3 has 12 amino acids. Trimming removed 0 bases from V and 7 bases from J, with 6 bases in between. Germline V gene data show CDR1 as MGHRA and CDR2 as YSYEKL.